Sequencing of this T cell receptor (beta chain) was carried out in a study of somatic mutations in cytotoxic T cells in rheumatoid arthritis (dated by TCRdb to the late 2010s). About the full investigation: Sorted V beta1+ cells also underwent TCRB sequencing, and some V beta antibody-stained T-cell populations were flow-sorted at nearly 100% purity on a FACSAria II or Sony SH800. To characterize clonality, the study used TCRB deep sequencing while asking whether somatic mutations are carried by expanded CD8+ T-cell clones in newly diagnosed, untreated rheumatoid arthritis. For approximately 63 rheumatoid arthritis patients and more than 15 healthy controls, TCRB deep sequencing was carried out. The median ages of the patient and control groups were essentially identical. The investigation overall reported the following: In about an eighth of the roughly 65 patients the largest CD8+ clone exceeded 20% of CD8+ cells, and several identical CD8+ TCRB sequences were shared between blood and synovial fluid. Viral specificity could not be ruled out by absence from virus-specific databases, and the antigen targets of the expanded CD8+ clones remained unknown. CD8+ T-cell clonality did not differ significantly between rheumatoid arthritis patients and age-matched healthy controls. An increase of CD8+ clonality with age was seen in patients (Spearman r ~ 0.49) but not in healthy controls. The slight TRBV07 underrepresentation in patients was not adjusted for multiple comparisons.

The approximately 22 healthy controls were blood donors whose buffy coats were used; they had a median age of about 59 years (range about 20-70), and roughly 50% were female. CD4+ and CD8+ cells were isolated by positive magnetic bead selection on an AutoMACS, and purity was checked by flow cytometry. Isolation of peripheral blood mononuclear cells was done through Ficoll-Paque PLUS density gradient separation. Using Nucleospin Tissue or Tissue XS kits, DNA was extracted from CD4-enriched, CD8-enriched or PBMC samples, with quantification by a Qubit 2.0 fluorometer. Including the terminal cysteine and phenylalanine, the CDR3 comprises 14 residues. Only CDR3 DNA remains: 42 bases, in frame from the first base. Sequences SGHVS (CDR1) and FNYEAQ (CDR2) are obtained from the germline V gene. V is cut by 2 bases and J by 0 bases, and the space between the germline ends is 8 bases. A note on this clone: Its antigen is currently not known. Base-call qualities are not available, and no considerably larger clone is one nucleotide away.

TCRB CDR3 sequencing used the immunoSEQ assay on genomic DNA. Regarding the original processing steps: The analyses included only productive TCRB rearrangements. Defining a clone by its unique TCRB CDR3 sequence, the study calculated clonality as a productive clonality index derived from Shannon entropy. The template counts of each clone relative to the total templates per sample were used to calculate repertoire overlap between two samples. V-gene usage measured by flow cytometry correlated with TCRB sequencing V-gene usage, with a Spearman r of roughly 0.67. TCRdb's version of the immuneACCESS table is confined to in-frame rearrangements and falls short of the full clone set. An unresolved V gene accounts for under half of the shortfall where checked; the remainder is of unknown origin. The V and J calls and clone size are taken from that table; D and trimming were inferred from the DNA. The sample yields about 26,000 clones; about 80% were counted once. Over 5% of the sample belongs to the ten largest clones.

Recombination connected TRBV7-6 to TRBJ2-7, with the D gene not clear enough to name. The sequencing sample was made of CD8+ T cells sorted from blood. The receptor was derived from a man between 45 and 60 years old in good health. At the DNA level, the sequence is TGTGCCAGCAGCTTAAGGGCTAGCTCCTACGAGCAGTACTTC. Its protein product is CASSLRASSYEQYF.